A single sample is the source of the 10 T cell receptor beta chains below, sequenced in a study of T cell repertoires in aging, cancer and after chemotherapy. The template was genomic DNA from peripheral blood, not RNA. Rearranged V-D-J TRB sequences were amplified with a mixed TRB-A/B primer pool. MiXCR, applied by TCRdb to the multiplex PCR reads, yields one record per CDR3 protein. The sample yields about 5,700 distinct CDR3 sequences, around 41% seen once. The sequencing sample was made of blood. These receptors all come from a human donor in good health.

The rearrangement links TRBV27 to TRBJ2-5, with D unclear. The V end lost 2 bases, the J end lost 5 bases, and 9 bases lay between the germline ends. The CDR3 covers 13 residues. The germline gives CDR1 MNHEY, CDR2 SMNVEV (reference sequence). This CDR3 is CASSLRVRETQYF. The CDR3 nucleotides are TGTGCCAGCAGTTTAAGGGTTAGGGAGACCCAGTACTTC.

The J gene is TRBJ2-6, the V gene TRBV12-3 or TRBV12-4; no definite D call. The CDR3 has 14 residues. Between the trimmed V and J ends, which lost 5 bases and 0 bases, there was a span of 5 bases. Written as DNA, the CDR3 is TGTGCCAGCAGTCGAGTCTCTGGGGCCAACGTCCTGACTTTC. It translates to CASSRVSGANVLTF.

The chain uses TRBV5-7 and TRBJ2-6, with 9 bases identical to TRBD1. TRBV5-7 is an open reading frame, and its role is uncertain. The CDR3 contains 17 residues. Unmatched junction bases numbered 3, after V lost 0 bases and J lost 2 bases. CDR3 in DNA: TGTGCCAGCAGCTTGGACAGGGGGCGAACTGGGGCCAACGTCCTGACTTTC. Protein sequence: CASSLDRGRTGANVLTF.

The chain carries TRBV19 and TRBJ2-4, with a tentative D call TRBD2 (7 bases). Trimming stripped 0 bases from V and 15 bases from J, with 15 bases between. The CDR3 is 13 residues long. CDR1 and CDR2 (germline): LNHDA, SQIVND (reference sequence). In nucleotides, the CDR3 is TGTGCCAGTAGTATAGATCACGGGGGGCCGTTGTACTTC. It specifies CASSIDHGGPLYF.

The gene calls are TRBV6-2 or TRBV6-3 and TRBJ2-3; TRBD2 matches at 7 bases. The CDR3 covers 15 residues. Losses at the gene ends were 6 bases for V and 1 base for J; bases not matched to a gene: 7. The V gene's germline CDR1 is MNHEY and CDR2 SVGEGT. The CDR3 reads CASSITGLGTDTQYF. Here the CDR3 DNA reads TGTGCCAGCAGCATAACTGGACTAGGCACAGATACGCAGTATTTT.

This rearrangement joins TRBV7-9 to TRBJ1-4, with a tentative D call TRBD1 (6 bases). The CDR3 loop spans 17 amino acids. The germline gives CDR1 SEHNR, CDR2 FQNEAQ (reference sequence). The germline V and J ends were trimmed by 1 base and 1 base, with 13 bases remaining between them. The CDR3 loop reads CASSLGGGARTNEKLFF. DNA for the CDR3: TGTGCCAGCAGCTTAGGAGGGGGGGCGCGAACTAATGAAAAACTGTTTTTT.

Sample share makes this clonotype medium-sized. The chain carries TRBV30 and TRBJ2-5; TRBD1 matches 8 bases. This CDR3 is 12 amino acids long. The germline V gene encodes CDR1 GTSNPN and CDR2 SVGIG (reference sequence). V gave up 7 bases and J gave up 2 bases; unmatched junction bases: 3. Here the CDR3 reads CASHRGQETQYF. CDR3 coding DNA: TGTGCCTCCCACAGGGGGCAAGAGACCCAGTACTTC.

In its sample, this clonotype was seen a few times. The rearrangement uses TRBV5-5 and TRBJ2-1, with no clear D. The V end was cut by 3 bases, the J end by 10 bases, with 11 bases between. Germline values: CDR1 SGHKS, CDR2 YYEKEE (reference sequence). The CDR3 covers 12 residues. DNA of the CDR3: TGTGCCAGCAGCTGGACGGGTGAGGAGCAGTTCTTC. Its protein product is CASSWTGEEQFF.

The V and J genes are TRBV6-2 or TRBV6-3 and TRBJ2-7; D may be TRBD1 (6 bases). This CDR3 spans 13 amino acids. Looked up from germline, CDR1 is MNHEY and CDR2 is SVGEGT. V lost 2 bases to trimming and J lost 3 bases, with 8 bases between them. The CDR3 coding sequence is TGTGCCAGCAGTTACAGGGACATCTACGAGCAGTACTTC. It codes for CASSYRDIYEQYF.

V is TRBV29-1 and J is TRBJ1-2, with a possible D match to TRBD1 (5 bases). There are 14 residues in the CDR3. The germline V gene has CDR1 SQVTM and CDR2 ANQGSEA. Deletions cut 5 bases from V and 2 bases from J, with 15 bases between. The CDR3 coding sequence is TGCAGCGTTAATGTTGGCCGGGGCAACTATGGCTACACCTTC. Amino acids: CSVNVGRGNYGYTF.